Shown below are 13 T cell receptor beta chains from a single sample sequenced in a study of CD8 T cells in Susac syndrome. Random hexamers served to reverse transcribe about 0.45 to 1 ug RNA. TCRdb itself ran the immunoSEQ multiplex PCR reads through MiXCR, one entry per CDR3 protein. The sample includes about 150,000 distinct CDR3 sequences, roughly 95% seen only once; the top ten take 0.16%. Sample: CD4+ T cells from PBMCs. The receptors were sampled from a human donor with Susac syndrome.

The chain couples TRBV12-3 or TRBV12-4 to TRBJ2-2, with 10 bases aligning to TRBD2. After removal of 8 bases from V and 6 bases from J, the junction contained 12 bases not matched to a gene. The length of the CDR3 is 16 residues. Written as DNA, the CDR3 is TGTGCCAGCGAAACAAGAGTAGCGGGGGGAGCCGGGGAGCTGTTTTTT. Protein: CASETRVAGGAGELFF.

The chain joins TRBV30 to TRBJ1-1; the match to TRBD1 covers 10 bases. The CDR3 is made up of 16 amino acids. Trimming took 0 bases from V and 4 from J; bases not matched to a gene: 8. CDR1 and CDR2 from the germline V gene are GTSNPN and SVGIG (reference sequence). The CDR3: CAWSVHSRTGGTEAFF. In nucleotides, the CDR3 is TGTGCCTGGAGTGTACACTCTCGGACAGGGGGCACTGAAGCTTTCTTT.

The gene calls are TRBV25-1 and TRBJ2-7, with no clear D. The CDR3 extends over 14 amino acids. The V and J ends lost 4 bases and 2 bases respectively, with 12 bases between them. The germline V gene encodes CDR1 MGHDK and CDR2 SYGVNS. The CDR3 loop reads CASSVELLAYEQYF. CDR3 nucleotides: TGTGCCAGCAGTGTAGAATTATTGGCCTACGAGCAGTACTTC.

CDR3 coding DNA: TGTGCCACCGGTACAGGGAGAATCTACGAGCAGTACTTC. It codes for CATGTGRIYEQYF. V usage is TRBV15 and J usage is TRBJ2-7; D perhaps matches TRBD1 (6 bases). The germline CDR1 and CDR2 sequences are LNHNV and YYDKDF (reference sequence). This CDR3 has 13 amino acids. Trimming stripped 8 bases from V and 3 bases from J, with 14 bases between.

V gene TRBV9 combines with J gene TRBJ2-1; 7 nucleotides agree with TRBD1. V shed 4 bases and J 9 bases; nucleotides not matched to a gene: 13. The CDR3 loop spans 15 amino acids. Germline CDR1 SGDLS, CDR2 YYNGEE. CDR3 in DNA: TGTGCCAGCAGCCGAGGTTACAGGGGTTTCGGTGAGCAGTTCTTC. Translation gives CASSRGYRGFGEQFF.

CDR3 amino acids: CATSGTGDQPQHF. The CDR3 nucleotides are TGTGCCACCTCCGGGACTGGGGACCAGCCCCAGCATTTT. The V and J genes are TRBV6-2 or TRBV6-3 and TRBJ1-5; D might be TRBD1 (5 bases). Germline CDR1 and CDR2: MNHEY and SVGEGT. Trimming left V 10 bases short and J 7 bases short, with 17 bases between. The CDR3 sequence is 13 residues long.

CDR3 DNA sequence: TGTGCCAGCAGTAAAACAGGACAGGTTTCCTACAATGAGCAGTTCTTC. The encoded protein is CASSKTGQVSYNEQFF. The J gene is TRBJ2-1, the V gene TRBV2, with 7 nucleotides matching TRBD1. Germline values: CDR1 SNHLY, CDR2 FYNNEI. The length of the CDR3 is 16 residues. The V segment lost 5 bases and the J segment 1 base; nucleotides outside the gene matches: 8. Looking up the rest from reference TRBV2 and TRBJ2-1 gives the full variable domain: EPEVTQTPSHQVTQMGQEVILRCVPISNHLYFYWYRQILGQKVEFLVSFYNNEISEKSEIFDDQFSVERPDGSNFTLKIRSTKLEDSAMYFCASSKTGQVSYNEQFFGPGTRLTVL.

The rearrangement joins TRBV6-2 or TRBV6-3 to TRBJ2-5, with 7 bases lining up with TRBD1. Germline loops: CDR1 MNHEY, CDR2 SVGEGT. The CDR3 consists of 13 residues. V shed 8 bases, J shed 1 base, and the junction held 4 bases outside the gene matches. CDR3 nucleotides: TGTGCCAGCCGCTGGGACAGCCAAGAGACCCAGTACTTC. This codes for CASRWDSQETQYF.

J is TRBJ2-7 and V is TRBV4-1, with TRBD1 matching over 7 bases. CDR3 length: 14 amino acids. V shed 5 bases and J 3 bases; nucleotides not matched to a gene: 7. Germline V CDR1 and CDR2: MGHRA, YSYEKL. The CDR3 loop reads CASSGRDSLYEQYF. Written as DNA, the CDR3 is TGCGCCAGCAGCGGCCGGGACAGCCTCTACGAGCAGTACTTC.

V usage is TRBV24-1 and J usage is TRBJ2-1; 8 bases align to TRBD1. Germline CDR1 reads KGHDR; CDR2 reads SFDVKD. The CDR3 is 19 residues long. Trimming removed 3 bases from V and 1 base from J; junction bases left unmatched: 13. The CDR3 bases are TGTGCCACCAGTGATGGGGCAGGGGGCGGTATGTTTTCCTACAATGAGCAGTTCTTC. Its translation is CATSDGAGGGMFSYNEQFF.

The V gene is TRBV13, the J gene TRBJ2-7; D possibly corresponds to TRBD1 (6 bases). Trimming stripped 5 bases from V and 6 bases from J, with 14 bases between. The CDR3 runs to 13 residues. Germline V gives CDR1 PRHDT, CDR2 FYEKMQ (reference sequence). Written as DNA, the CDR3 is TGTGCCAGCAGCCCCCCCGTGACAGGCGAGCAGTACTTC. Encoded protein: CASSPPVTGEQYF.

The chain links TRBV12-3 or TRBV12-4 to TRBJ2-6, with D unresolved. Trimming left V 3 bases short and J 3 bases short, with 6 bases between. The length of the CDR3 is 14 residues. CDR3 region: CASSLGGGANVLTF. The CDR3 DNA follows: TGTGCCAGCAGTTTGGGCGGTGGGGCCAACGTCCTGACTTTC.

This chain connects TRBV3-1 to TRBJ2-7; the match to TRBD2 covers 7 bases. The CDR3 extends over 16 amino acids. Germline V gene lookup returns CDR1 LGHDT and CDR2 YNNKEL (reference sequence). The V segment lost 4 bases and the J segment 1 base; nucleotides outside the gene matches: 10. In DNA, the CDR3 is TGTGCCAGCAGCCCCTCCTTAGCGGGCGCTTCCTACGAGCAGTACTTC. Translation gives CASSPSLAGASYEQYF.